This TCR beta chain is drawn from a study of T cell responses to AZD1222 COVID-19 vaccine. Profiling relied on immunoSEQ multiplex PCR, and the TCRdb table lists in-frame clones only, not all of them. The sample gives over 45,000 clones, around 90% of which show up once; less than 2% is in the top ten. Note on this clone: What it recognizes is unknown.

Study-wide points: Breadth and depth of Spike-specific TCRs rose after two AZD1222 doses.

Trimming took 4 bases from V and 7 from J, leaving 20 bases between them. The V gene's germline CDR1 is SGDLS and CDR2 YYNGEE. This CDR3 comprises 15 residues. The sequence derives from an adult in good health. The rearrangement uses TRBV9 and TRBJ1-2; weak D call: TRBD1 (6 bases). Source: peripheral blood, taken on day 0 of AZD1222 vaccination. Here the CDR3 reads CASSPRGAGASGYTF. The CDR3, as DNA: TGTGCCAGCAGCCCTCGGGGGGCCGGGGCCAGTGGCTACACCTTC.